These T cell receptor beta chains were read from a single sample in a study of T-cell reconstitution after alpha-beta-depleted transplantation in children. TCRdb re-derived calls from the PCR reads in MiXCR, one entry per CDR3 protein. The profile covers about 310,000 distinct CDR3 sequences, with around 25% appearing a single time and approximately 9.9% taken by the ten largest. The material sequenced was PBMCs, mostly from graft donor cells, taken 180 days after TCRalphabeta/CD19-depleted stem cell transplant. The receptor set was obtained from a male patient younger than 18 who had a stem cell transplant for acute lymphoblastic leukemia, so the T cells may come from the graft donor. CDR3s include the opening cysteine and the closing phenylalanine or tryptophan. A D gene is named only where the DNA matches it firmly. Expanded clones are given a class, and other clones once, few, many or no size at all.

D	size	J	V	CDR3	DNA
NA	many	TRBJ1-2	TRBV12-3/TRBV12-4	CAIQGYGYTF	TGTGCCATCCAGGGTTATGGCTACACCTTC
NA	few	TRBJ2-3	TRBV13	CASSLRAYTDTQYF	TGTGCCAGCAGCTTACGGGCATACACAGATACGCAGTATTTT
NA	NA	TRBJ2-1	TRBV3-1	CASSRGSAVPYNEQFF	TGTGCCAGCAGCCGCGGTAGCGCCGTTCCCTACAATGAGCAGTTCTTC
NA	few	TRBJ2-5	TRBV13	CASSWSAGPVQETQYF	TGTGCCAGCAGCTGGTCGGCGGGGCCAGTCCAAGAGACCCAGTACTTC
TRBD2	NA	TRBJ2-2	TRBV5-1	CASSLLAGAPPGELFF	TGCGCCAGCAGCTTATTAGCGGGAGCCCCCCCCGGGGAGCTGTTTTTT
NA	NA	TRBJ1-5	TRBV5-1	CASSVDGQPQHF	TGCGCCAGCAGCGTGGACGGCCAGCCCCAGCATTTT
NA	NA	TRBJ2-3	TRBV6-5	CASTSSTDTQYF	TGTGCCAGCACCTCTAGCACAGATACGCAGTATTTT
TRBD2	few	TRBJ2-7	TRBV4-1	CASSQASGLPTYEQYF	TGCGCCAGCAGCCAGGCTAGCGGTCTACCCACCTACGAGCAGTACTTC
NA	NA	TRBJ2-3	TRBV20-1	CSAWEVGSATDTQYF	TGCAGTGCGTGGGAGGTCGGTTCTGCCACAGATACGCAGTATTTT
TRBD1	few	TRBJ2-7	TRBV24-1	CATSVPGTGTYEQYF	TGTGCCACCAGTGTACCCGGGACAGGGACGTACGAGCAGTACTTC
NA	NA	TRBJ1-2	TRBV6-1	CASSTSLSPSNYGYTF	TGTGCCAGCAGCACCTCCCTGTCTCCTTCTAACTATGGCTACACCTTC
TRBD2	few	TRBJ2-3	TRBV27	CASSPRTSGRGWYF	TGTGCCAGCAGTCCCCGGACTAGCGGGAGGGGTTGGTATTTT
NA	few	TRBJ2-3	TRBV5-1	CASRGVTDTQYF	TGCGCCAGCAGAGGGGTAACGGATACGCAGTATTTT
TRBD1	NA	TRBJ2-7	TRBV28	CASSRWGQGAGEQYF	TGTGCCAGCAGTCGATGGGGACAGGGGGCGGGCGAGCAGTACTTC
NA	many	TRBJ2-7	TRBV20-1	CSARSGSYEQYF	TGCAGTGCTAGAAGCGGATCCTACGAGCAGTACTTC